This passage covers 27 T cell receptor beta chains from one sample sequenced in a study of OX40 agonist ivuxolimab in advanced cancers. Clones were sequenced by immunoSEQ multiplex PCR, and TCRdb holds only the in-frame ones, with some missing. Found here are 15,000 to 20,000 clones, over 70% of them singletons; the top ten hold around 30%. The sample consisted of CD4+ or CD8+ T cells sorted from blood, taken in a trial of the OX40 agonist ivuxolimab. Source of these receptors: an adult with an advanced solid tumor such as melanoma, head and neck, liver or kidney cancer.

The rearrangement uses TRBV9 and TRBJ2-5; no clear D. The tail of the sequence fits TRBJ2-7 better, so the J call may be wrong. The germline V gene has CDR1 SGDLS and CDR2 YYNGEE. The CDR3 consists of 14 residues. In nucleotides, the CDR3 is TGTGCCAGCAGCGTAGACATAGGATCCTACGAGCAGTACTTC. It codes for CASSVDIGSYEQYF.

The chain uses TRBV6-5 and TRBJ1-1; no clear D. Germline CDR1 MNHEY, CDR2 SVGAGI. V was trimmed by 6 bases and J by 1 base, leaving 12 bases between them. This CDR3 has 14 amino acids. DNA for the CDR3: TGTGCCAGCAGGGCCGGGCCGTGGAACACTGAAGCTTTCTTT. Amino acids: CASRAGPWNTEAFF.

The chain uses TRBV27 and TRBJ2-1; 11 nucleotides match TRBD2. This CDR3 region has 14 residues. With V trimmed by 3 bases and J by 6 bases, 1 base remained unmatched. Germline assignment: CDR1 MNHEY and CDR2 SMNVEV (reference sequence). The DNA of the CDR3 is TGTGCCAGCAGTTTTACTAGCGGGAGCAATGAGCAGTTCTTC. Its protein is CASSFTSGSNEQFF.

This clone was seen a handful of times. The chain links TRBV2 to TRBJ2-2; 9 nucleotides align to TRBD1. CDR1 is SNHLY, CDR2 FYNNEI, per germline. J gave up 6 bases and V 6 bases, and 11 bases lay outside the gene matches. The CDR3 loop spans 16 amino acids. This chain's CDR3 is CASRGQGIKTAGELFF. The CDR3 DNA follows: TGTGCCAGCAGGGGACAGGGAATAAAGACCGCCGGGGAGCTGTTTTTT.

The rearrangement uses TRBV19 and TRBJ2-2; D unclear. The CDR3 consists of 13 residues. Per the germline V gene, CDR1 is LNHDA and CDR2 is SQIVND (reference sequence). The V end was cut by 5 bases, the J end by 1 base, with 5 bases between. CDR3 sequence (DNA): TGTGCCAGTAGTCCGATGAACACCGGGGAGCTGTTTTTT. This translates into CASSPMNTGELFF.

A remark on this clone: Compared with germline, one end of the junction differs, possibly owing to a read error. The chain joins TRBV27 to TRBJ1-2; D is possibly TRBD1 (5 bases). CDR3 length equals 13 residues. CDR1 and CDR2 from the germline V gene are MNHEY and SMNVEV (reference sequence). The CDR3 bases are TGTGCCGGCAGTTTTGGGACTGACTATGGCTACACCTTC. This translates into CAGSFGTDYGYTF.

The chain couples TRBV28 to TRBJ2-3; D gene uncertain. CDR3 length equals 10 residues. Germline values: CDR1 MDHEN, CDR2 SYDVKM. V gave up 3 bases and J gave up 9 bases, with 4 bases separating them. The CDR3 reads CASSFRTQYF. CDR3 in DNA: TGTGCCAGCAGTTTTAGAACGCAGTATTTT.

This chain links TRBV6-1 with TRBJ2-2, with 10 nucleotides matching TRBD1. CDR3 length: 15 residues. Germline CDR1 reads MNHNS; CDR2 reads SASEGT. J gave up 3 bases and V 6 bases, and 4 bases lay outside the gene matches. The CDR3: CASSPTGGDTGELFF. CDR3 in DNA: TGTGCCAGCAGCCCGACAGGGGGCGACACCGGGGAGCTGTTTTTT.

The count of this clone is one. The rearrangement joins TRBV7-8 to TRBJ2-1; no definite D call. V gave up 5 bases and J gave up 8 bases, with 22 bases separating them. Germline CDR1 and CDR2: SGHVS and FQNEAQ. This CDR3 has 16 amino acids. CDR3 DNA: TGTGCCAGCAGCCCGAACCTGGCGCCTATATACGATGAGCAGTTCTTC. Translated, it gives CASSPNLAPIYDEQFF.

Note on this clone: Other DNA variants within this sample encode the same CDR3. V gene TRBV5-6 combines with J gene TRBJ1-1; maybe TRBD1 (5 bases). The CDR3 runs to 12 residues. CDR1 and CDR2 (germline): SGHDT, YYEEEE. The ends were cut back, 3 bases at V and 11 bases at J, with 14 bases in the middle. The CDR3 spells CASSWGWGDAFF. DNA of the CDR3: TGTGCCAGCAGCTGGGGTTGGGGGGACGCTTTCTTT.

This clone came up once. V usage is TRBV6-5 and J usage is TRBJ2-7, with 11 bases identical to TRBD1. Trimming removed 2 bases from V and 0 bases from J; junction bases left unmatched: 3. Germline CDR1 and CDR2: MNHEY and SVGAGI. The CDR3 runs 16 residues. CDR3 region: CASSYGTGGSSYEQYF. The DNA for the CDR3 is TGTGCCAGCAGTTACGGGACAGGGGGGAGCTCCTACGAGCAGTACTTC.

This chain joins TRBV27 and TRBJ2-5; TRBD1 agrees at 10 bases. Looked up from germline, CDR1 is MNHEY and CDR2 is SMNVEV (reference sequence). V lost 7 bases to trimming and J lost 5 bases; unmatched junction nucleotides: 10. The CDR3 covers 15 residues. The CDR3 DNA reads as TGTGCCAGCAAAGCCGGGACAGGGGTTCCCGAGACCCAGTACTTC. This sequence encodes CASKAGTGVPETQYF.

The CDR3 loop reads CASSLEGVNTEAFF. The CDR3 DNA sequence: TGCGCCAGCAGCCTCGAGGGGGTGAACACTGAAGCTTTCTTT. The chain employs TRBV5-1 and TRBJ1-1, with D possibly TRBD1 on 6 matching bases. The germline V gene has CDR1 SGHRS and CDR2 YFSETQ. V gave up 4 bases and J gave up 0 bases, with 10 bases separating them. The CDR3 runs 14 residues.

This sequence joins TRBV4-1 and TRBJ1-2, with TRBD1 as a possible D gene (5 bases). This CDR3 comprises 16 residues. The V gene lost 5 bases and the J gene lost 4 bases, with 20 bases spanning the gap. The germline gives CDR1 MGHRA, CDR2 YSYEKL. The CDR3 nucleotides read TGCGCCAGCAGCTTTCCGACAGTAACCTTTGGCTATGGCTACACCTTC. Translation gives CASSFPTVTFGYGYTF.

This clone has just a few counts. The chain joins TRBV27 to TRBJ1-1, with D tentatively TRBD1 (5 bases). Germline CDR1 MNHEY, CDR2 SMNVEV (reference sequence). V lost 6 bases and J 7 bases, leaving 9 bases between the germline ends. The CDR3 length is 11 residues. In DNA form, the CDR3 reads TGTGCCAGCAGAACTGGGGGTGAAGCTTTCTTT. It specifies CASRTGGEAFF.

V is TRBV4-3 and J is TRBJ1-5; weak D call: TRBD1 (5 bases). The V and J ends lost 4 bases and 2 bases respectively, with 12 bases between them. The CDR3 runs to 15 residues. The V gene's germline CDR1 is LGHNA and CDR2 YSLEER. This CDR3 reads CASSRLWGGNQPQHF. CDR3 coding DNA: TGCGCCAGCAGCCGACTTTGGGGCGGCAATCAGCCCCAGCATTTT.

The chain uses TRBV29-1 and TRBJ1-1; TRBD1 aligns across 7 bases. The CDR3 has 12 amino acids. J gave up 8 bases and V 2 bases, and 5 bases lay outside the gene matches. From germline, CDR1 is SQVTM and CDR2 ANQGSEA. For the CDR3, the DNA is TGCAGCGTTGAATCAGGGGGACAGGAAGCTTTCTTT. It yields the protein CSVESGGQEAFF.

This clone occurred a few times. The chain has TRBV9 and TRBJ2-2; a possible D gene is TRBD2 (5 bases). V was shortened by 4 bases and J by 2 bases, with 15 bases between the two germline ends. Per germline, CDR1 SGDLS and CDR2 YYNGEE. The CDR3 totals 16 residues. The CDR3 coding sequence is TGTGCCAGCAGCCCACCAGGACTTCCAAACACCGGGGAGCTGTTTTTT. The encoded protein is CASSPPGLPNTGELFF.

This sequence joins TRBV7-6 and TRBJ1-2; a possible D gene is TRBD1 (5 bases). CDR3 length: 13 amino acids. CDR1 is SGHVS and CDR2 is FNYEAQ in the germline V gene. The V gene lost 4 bases and the J gene lost 6 bases, with 12 bases spanning the gap. CDR3 region: CASSSNRLDGYTF. Written as DNA, the CDR3 is TGTGCCAGCAGCTCAAACAGGCTTGATGGCTACACCTTC.

Regarding this clone: A clone one base away is much larger, so this may be a read error. V and J are TRBV25-1 and TRBJ2-7, with TRBD2 matching over 7 bases. There are 14 residues in the CDR3. CDR1 and CDR2 (germline): MGHDK, SYGVNS. The CDR3 region is CASSEVGLGHEQCF. For the CDR3, the DNA is TGTGCCAGCAGTGAAGTCGGACTAGGCCACGAGCAGTGCTTC.

This clone was seen a handful of times. The V call is TRBV7-9, the J call TRBJ2-1; D unclear. Germline V gives CDR1 SEHNR, CDR2 FQNEAQ (reference sequence). Trimming removed 5 bases from V and 3 bases from J, with 14 bases in between. This CDR3 comprises 15 residues. The CDR3 loop reads CASSPITGVYNEQFF. CDR3 nucleotide sequence: TGTGCCAGCAGCCCCATTACGGGCGTCTACAATGAGCAGTTCTTC.

This chain joins TRBV5-1 and TRBJ2-7; D remains unclear. Trimming removed 4 bases from V and 3 bases from J, with 11 bases in between. Germline loops: CDR1 SGHRS, CDR2 YFSETQ. The CDR3 extends over 13 amino acids. CDR3 region: CASSLLNSYEQYF. The CDR3 DNA reads TGCGCCAGCAGCCTCCTAAACAGCTACGAGCAGTACTTC.

The V and J genes are TRBV27 and TRBJ2-2, with 9 bases aligning to TRBD2. Trimming took 5 bases from V and 5 from J; bases not matched to a gene: 15. Germline V gene lookup returns CDR1 MNHEY and CDR2 SMNVEV (reference sequence). The length of the CDR3 is 18 residues. CDR3 sequence reads: CASSSPSGISTVTGELFF. CDR3 nucleotide sequence: TGTGCCAGCAGTAGTCCTAGCGGGATAAGTACAGTAACCGGGGAGCTGTTTTTT.

This clone is a singleton in its sample. The rearrangement links TRBV4-1 to TRBJ2-7; D is ambiguous. The germline V gene has CDR1 MGHRA and CDR2 YSYEKL. Trimming cost V 1 base and J 5 bases, with 12 bases left between them. The CDR3 runs 14 residues. The CDR3 reads CASSQVTAPNEQYF. In DNA form, the CDR3 reads TGCGCCAGCAGCCAAGTGACGGCGCCCAACGAGCAGTACTTC.

This clone was seen only once. The chain combines TRBV7-9 with TRBJ2-3; no reliable D call. The ends were cut back, 2 bases at V and 4 bases at J, with 4 bases in the middle. Germline V CDR1 and CDR2: SEHNR, FQNEAQ (reference sequence). The CDR3 has 12 residues. In DNA, the CDR3 is TGTGCCAGCAGCTTAAAGGCAGATACGCAGTATTTT. As protein: CASSLKADTQYF.

This CDR3 reads CASSVTGGPFDTQYF. The CDR3 bases are TGTGCCAGCAGTGTTACGGGAGGCCCCTTCGATACGCAGTATTTT. V and J are TRBV2 and TRBJ2-3; 7 nucleotides match TRBD2. The CDR3 contains 15 residues. CDR1 and CDR2 (germline): SNHLY, FYNNEI. V was pared by 4 bases and J by 6 bases, with 10 bases of the junction left unmatched.

The rearrangement links TRBV5-1 to TRBJ1-2, with TRBD1 matching over 8 bases. The CDR3 totals 14 residues. V shed 3 bases and J 5 bases; nucleotides not matched to a gene: 6. Germline CDR1 reads SGHRS; CDR2 reads YFSETQ. In nucleotides, the CDR3 is TGCGCCAGCAGCTCAAAACAGGGGGAATATGGCTACACCTTC. This translates into CASSSKQGEYGYTF. Full variable domain (rest looked up from reference TRBV5-1 and TRBJ1-2): KAGVTQTPRYLIKTRGQQVTLSCSPISGHRSVSWYQQTPGQGLQFLFEYFSETQRNKGNFPGRFSGRQFSNSRSEMNVSTLELGDSALYLCASSSKQGEYGYTFGSGTRLTVV.